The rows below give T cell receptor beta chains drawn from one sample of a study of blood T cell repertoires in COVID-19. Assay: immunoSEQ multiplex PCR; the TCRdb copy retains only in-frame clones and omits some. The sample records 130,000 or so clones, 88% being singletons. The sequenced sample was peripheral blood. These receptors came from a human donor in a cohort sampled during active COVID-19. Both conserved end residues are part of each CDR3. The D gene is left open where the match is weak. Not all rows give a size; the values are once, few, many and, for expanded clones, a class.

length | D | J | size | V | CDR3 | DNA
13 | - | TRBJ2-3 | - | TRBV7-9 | CATTGGITDTQYF | TGTGCCACAACCGGAGGGATCACAGATACGCAGTATTTT
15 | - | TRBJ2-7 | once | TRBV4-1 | CASSQEVNSDYEQYF | TGCGCCAGCAGCCAAGAGGTGAACTCCGACTACGAGCAGTACTTC
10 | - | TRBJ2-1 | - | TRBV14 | CASSTWEQFF | TGTGCCAGCAGCACATGGGAGCAGTTCTTC
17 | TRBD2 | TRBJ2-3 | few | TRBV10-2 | CASSTGTSGREIDTQYF | TGCGCCAGCAGTACCGGGACTAGCGGGAGAGAAATAGATACGCAGTATTTT
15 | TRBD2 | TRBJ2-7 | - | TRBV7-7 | CASSLRAGDPYEQYF | TGTGCTAGCAGCTTAAGAGCGGGGGACCCCTACGAGCAGTACTTC
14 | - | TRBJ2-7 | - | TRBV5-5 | CASSLGQSSYEQYF | TGTGCCAGCAGCTTGGGGCAGTCCTCCTACGAGCAGTACTTC
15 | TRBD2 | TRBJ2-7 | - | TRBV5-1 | CASSGGGLASNEQYF | TGCGCCAGCAGCGGCGGGGGGCTAGCTTCCAACGAGCAGTACTTC
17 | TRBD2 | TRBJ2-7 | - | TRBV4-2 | CASSQGTSGGTIYEQYF | TGTGCCAGCAGCCAAGGGACTAGCGGGGGGACCATCTACGAGCAGTACTTC
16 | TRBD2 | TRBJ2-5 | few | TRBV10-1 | CASTSLAGNWCGTQYF | TGCGCCAGCACCTCCCTAGCGGGTAATTGGTGTGGGACCCAGTACTTC
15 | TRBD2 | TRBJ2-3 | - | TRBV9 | CASSAGAGDTDTQYF | TGTGCCAGCAGCGCCGGAGCGGGAGACACAGATACGCAGTATTTT
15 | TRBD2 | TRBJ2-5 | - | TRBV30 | CALSPLAGGQETQYF | TGTGCCCTATCACCCCTAGCGGGGGGGCAGGAGACCCAGTACTTC
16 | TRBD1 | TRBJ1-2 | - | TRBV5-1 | CASSPSSGQRNYGYTF | TGCGCCAGCAGTCCTTCTTCGGGACAGAGAAACTATGGCTACACCTTC
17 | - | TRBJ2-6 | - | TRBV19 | CASSIARPVSGANVLTF | TGTGCCAGTAGTATTGCTAGGCCGGTCTCTGGGGCCAACGTCCTGACTTTC
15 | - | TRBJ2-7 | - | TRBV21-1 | CASSKAPVGGYEQYF | TGTGCCAGCAGCAAAGCCCCCGTGGGGGGGTACGAGCAGTACTTC
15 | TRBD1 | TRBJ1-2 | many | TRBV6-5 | CASRIGQGLNYGYTF | TGTGCCAGCAGGATAGGACAGGGTCTTAACTATGGCTACACCTTC
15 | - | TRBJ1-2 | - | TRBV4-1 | CASSQGTAINYGYTF | TGCGCCAGCAGCCAAGGGACAGCTATTAACTATGGCTACACCTTC
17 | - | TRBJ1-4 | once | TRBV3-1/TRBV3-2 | CASSQERPWGNNEKLFF | TGTGCCAGCAGCCAAGAACGGCCTTGGGGCAATAATGAAAAACTGTTTTTT
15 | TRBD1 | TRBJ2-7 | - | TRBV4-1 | CASSSTYRGQDEQYF | TGCGCCAGCAGCAGTACATACAGGGGGCAAGACGAGCAGTACTTC
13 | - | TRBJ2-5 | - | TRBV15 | CATSRDRGRIQYF | TGTGCCACCAGCAGAGATCGGGGAAGAATCCAGTACTTC
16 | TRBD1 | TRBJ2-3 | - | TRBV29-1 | CSVEVGPGQGTDTQYF | TGCAGCGTTGAAGTAGGGCCGGGACAGGGGACAGATACGCAGTATTTT
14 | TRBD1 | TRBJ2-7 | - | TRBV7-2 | CASSLRDSSYEQYF | TGTGCCAGCAGCTTAAGGGACAGTTCCTACGAGCAGTACTTC
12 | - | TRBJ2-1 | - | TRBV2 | CASRNYPNEQFF | TGTGCCAGCAGAAACTATCCCAATGAGCAGTTCTTC
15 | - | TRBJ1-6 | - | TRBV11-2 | CASSFGDVVNSPLHF | TGTGCCAGCAGCTTCGGGGATGTTGTTAATTCACCCCTCCACTTT
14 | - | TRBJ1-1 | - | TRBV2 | CASSVSGFGTEAFF | TGTGCCAGCAGTGTATCGGGGTTCGGCACTGAAGCTTTCTTT
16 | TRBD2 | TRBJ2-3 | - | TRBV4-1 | CASSQDGGASTDTQYF | TGCGCCAGCAGCCAAGACGGGGGGGCTAGCACAGATACGCAGTATTTT